Below, 12 T cell receptor beta chains from the same sample are listed, as sequenced in a study of T cell responses to AZD1222 COVID-19 vaccine. This table comes from immunoSEQ multiplex PCR, and its TCRdb copy is limited to in-frame clones, with some not included. This table has over 150,000 clones, about nine tenths appearing once. This specimen consisted of peripheral blood, obtained on day 0 of AZD1222 vaccination. The source of these receptors is an adult in good health.

The gene calls are TRBV5-1 and TRBJ1-2; D is unclear. There are 17 residues in the CDR3. From germline, CDR1 is SGHRS and CDR2 YFSETQ. Deletions cut 0 bases from V and 4 bases from J, with 19 bases between. Here the CDR3 reads CASSLASGSRQVYGYTF. CDR3 DNA: TGCGCCAGCAGCTTGGCCTCGGGCTCCCGGCAGGTCTATGGCTACACCTTC.

This chain joins TRBV29-1 and TRBJ2-7, with D possibly matching TRBD1 (6 bases). V was trimmed by 4 bases and J by 2 bases, leaving 18 bases between them. The V gene's germline CDR1 is SQVTM and CDR2 ANQGSEA. This CDR3 has 15 residues. The CDR3 sequence: CSVAGADSPTYEQYF. The CDR3 DNA reads as TGCAGCGTTGCCGGCGCGGACAGCCCAACCTACGAGCAGTACTTC.

This clone appeared a few times. The chain couples TRBV29-1 to TRBJ1-1, with a weak D call TRBD1 (6 bases). The CDR3 has 12 residues. Germline CDR1 reads SQVTM; CDR2 reads ANQGSEA. The V end was cut by 6 bases, the J end by 0 bases, with 8 bases between. CDR3 nucleotides: TGCAGCGTCAGGGGACTGAACACTGAAGCTTTCTTT. As protein: CSVRGLNTEAFF.

The CDR3 protein is CASSFGRGGKLFF. Written as DNA, the CDR3 is TGTGCCAGCAGCTTCGGCAGGGGGGGAAAACTGTTTTTT. This rearrangement joins TRBV5-8 to TRBJ1-4, with TRBD1 matching over 7 bases. Germline loops: CDR1 SGHTS, CDR2 YDEGEE. The V segment lost 2 bases and the J segment 10 bases; nucleotides outside the gene matches: 5. The CDR3 has 13 amino acids.

The rearrangement joins TRBV18 to TRBJ1-2; 9 bases fit TRBD1. CDR1 is KGHSH and CDR2 is LQKENI in the germline V gene. There are 14 residues in the CDR3. V lost 0 bases to trimming and J lost 4 bases; unmatched junction nucleotides: 0. CDR3 sequence (DNA): TGTGCCAGCTCACCACCGGGACAGGGCTATGGCTACACCTTC. Translation: CASSPPGQGYGYTF.

This clone appeared a single time. The chain joins TRBV6-5 to TRBJ1-2, with TRBD1 identical over 10 bases. The CDR3 loop spans 13 amino acids. Germline V lookup: CDR1 MNHEY, CDR2 SVGAGI. Unmatched junction bases numbered 4, after V lost 6 bases and J lost 6 bases. The CDR3 is CASRMTGGHGYTF. The CDR3 DNA reads TGTGCCAGCAGGATGACAGGGGGCCATGGCTACACCTTC.

The DNA of the CDR3 is TGTGCCACCAGTGATTCAATTCGACAGGGGGATCTAACAGATACGCAGTATTTT. It specifies CATSDSIRQGDLTDTQYF. The chain recombines TRBV24-1 with TRBJ2-3; 9 bases agree with TRBD1. The V segment lost 2 bases and the J segment 3 bases; nucleotides outside the gene matches: 11. CDR3 length: 18 amino acids. Germline CDR1 KGHDR, CDR2 SFDVKD.

In this sample, this clone turned up once. The chain has TRBV6-1 and TRBJ2-2; D is undetermined. Germline V CDR1 and CDR2: MNHNS, SASEGT. The CDR3 sequence is 17 residues long. V was clipped by 4 bases and J by 4 bases, with 19 bases between them. The CDR3 protein is CASSGLPRSTGTGELFF. CDR3 nucleotides: TGTGCCAGCAGTGGTCTCCCCCGGTCGACCGGCACCGGGGAGCTGTTTTTT.

The chain has TRBV6-5 and TRBJ2-7, with a possible D match to TRBD1 (6 bases). Germline V gene data show CDR1 as MNHEY and CDR2 as SVGAGI. The ends were cut back, 6 bases at V and 0 bases at J, with 15 bases in the middle. There are 15 residues in the CDR3. The CDR3 region is CASRSRTGSSYEQYF. The CDR3 DNA reads as TGTGCCAGCAGGTCGCGTACAGGGAGCTCCTACGAGCAGTACTTC.

This chain uses TRBV4-1 with TRBJ2-1, with 9 bases aligning to TRBD2. The V segment lost 0 bases and the J segment 1 base; nucleotides outside the gene matches: 1. Germline loops: CDR1 MGHRA, CDR2 YSYEKL. The CDR3 extends over 16 amino acids. The CDR3 loop reads CASSQDSGRSYNEQFF. DNA for the CDR3: TGCGCCAGCAGCCAAGACAGCGGGAGGTCCTACAATGAGCAGTTCTTC.

This chain links TRBV24-1 with TRBJ1-5, with a possible D match to TRBD1 (6 bases). Trimming took off 5 bases at V and 3 bases at J, with 10 bases between the two ends. The V gene's germline CDR1 is KGHDR and CDR2 SFDVKD. The CDR3 runs to 14 residues. CDR3 bases: TGTGCCACCAGTGTAGCAGGGGCCAATCAGCCCCAGCATTTT. This codes for CATSVAGANQPQHF.

The V and J genes are TRBV19 and TRBJ1-1; the D gene is possibly TRBD1 (5 bases). V shed 7 bases and J shed 1 base, with 16 bases lying between them. This CDR3 has 15 amino acids. Per the germline V gene, CDR1 is LNHDA and CDR2 is SQIVND (reference sequence). The CDR3 reads CASIGWGRANTEAFF. For the CDR3, the DNA is TGTGCCAGTATAGGGTGGGGCAGGGCGAACACTGAAGCTTTCTTT.